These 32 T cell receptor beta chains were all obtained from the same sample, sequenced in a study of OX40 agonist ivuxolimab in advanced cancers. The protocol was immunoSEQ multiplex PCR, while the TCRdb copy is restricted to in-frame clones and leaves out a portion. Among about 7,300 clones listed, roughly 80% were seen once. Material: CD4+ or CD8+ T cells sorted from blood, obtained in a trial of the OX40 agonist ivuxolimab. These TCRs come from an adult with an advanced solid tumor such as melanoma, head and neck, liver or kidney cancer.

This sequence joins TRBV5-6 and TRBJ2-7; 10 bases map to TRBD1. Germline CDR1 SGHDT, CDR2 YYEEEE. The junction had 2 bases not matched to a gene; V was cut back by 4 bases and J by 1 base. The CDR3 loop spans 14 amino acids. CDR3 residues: CASSRDRGSYEQYF. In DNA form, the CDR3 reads TGTGCCAGCAGCCGGGACAGGGGTTCCTACGAGCAGTACTTC.

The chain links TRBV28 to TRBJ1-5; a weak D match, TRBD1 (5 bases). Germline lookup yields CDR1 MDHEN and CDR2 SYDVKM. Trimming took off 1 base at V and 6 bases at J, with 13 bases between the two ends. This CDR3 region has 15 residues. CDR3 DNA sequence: TGTGCCAGCAGTTTATTTAGGGGTTCGGGTCAGCCCCAGCATTTT. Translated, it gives CASSLFRGSGQPQHF.

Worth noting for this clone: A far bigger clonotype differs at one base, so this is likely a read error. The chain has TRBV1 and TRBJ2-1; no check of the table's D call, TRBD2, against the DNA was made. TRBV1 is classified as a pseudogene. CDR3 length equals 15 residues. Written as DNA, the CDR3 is TGCACCAGCAGCTATCTAGCGGGGGGGAACAATGAGCAGTTCTTC. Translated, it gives CTSSYLAGGNNEQFF.

CDR3 amino acids: CASSPSGSTEAFF. The CDR3 bases are TGTGCCAGCAGCCCATCAGGGTCTACCGAAGCTTTCTTT. V and J are TRBV7-9 and TRBJ1-1; D is perhaps TRBD1 (5 bases). The length of the CDR3 is 13 residues. In germline, CDR1 is SEHNR, CDR2 FQNEAQ (reference sequence). Trimming removed 5 bases at V and 8 bases at J, with 15 bases between.

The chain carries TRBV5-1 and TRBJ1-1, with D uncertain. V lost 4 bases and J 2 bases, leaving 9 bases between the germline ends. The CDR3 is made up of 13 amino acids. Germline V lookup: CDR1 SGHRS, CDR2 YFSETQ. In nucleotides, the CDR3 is TGCGCCAGCAGCGGCAGCTTAAACACTGAAGCTTTCTTT. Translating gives CASSGSLNTEAFF.

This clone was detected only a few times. The chain's CDR3 is CASSFPTGELFF. In DNA, the CDR3 is TGTGCCAGCAGCTTTCCCACCGGGGAGCTGTTTTTT. The gene calls are TRBV7-9 and TRBJ2-2; D gene ambiguous. Germline CDR1 SEHNR, CDR2 FQNEAQ (reference sequence). This CDR3 is 12 amino acids long. Between the trimmed V and J ends, which lost 3 bases and 4 bases, there was a span of 3 bases.

In nucleotides, the CDR3 is TGCGCCAGCAGCCGACTTTTTAGCGGCTCCTACGAGCAGTACTTC. Protein: CASSRLFSGSYEQYF. V gene TRBV4-1 combines with J gene TRBJ2-7, with TRBD2 as a possible D gene (6 bases). V was trimmed by 4 bases and J by 0 bases, leaving 13 bases between them. There are 15 residues in the CDR3. The germline gives CDR1 MGHRA, CDR2 YSYEKL.

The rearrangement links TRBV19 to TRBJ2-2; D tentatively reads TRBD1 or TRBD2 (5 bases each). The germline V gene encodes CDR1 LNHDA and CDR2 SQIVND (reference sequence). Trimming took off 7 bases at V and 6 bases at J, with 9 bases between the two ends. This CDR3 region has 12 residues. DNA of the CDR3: TGTGCCAGTATGATGGGGGCCGGGGAGCTGTTTTTT. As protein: CASMMGAGELFF.

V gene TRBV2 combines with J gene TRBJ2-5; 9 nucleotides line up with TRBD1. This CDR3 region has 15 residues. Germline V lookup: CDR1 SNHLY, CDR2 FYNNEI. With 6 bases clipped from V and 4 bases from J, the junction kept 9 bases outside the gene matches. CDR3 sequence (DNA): TGTGCCAGCAGCGCCGTCCACAGGGGGCCAGAGACCCAGTACTTC. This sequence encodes CASSAVHRGPETQYF.

The CDR3 sequence is CATDRPIGAFF. The CDR3 DNA reads TGTGCCACGGACAGGCCCATTGGCGCCTTCTTC. The rearrangement links TRBV6-1 to TRBJ2-1; 7 bases match TRBD1. The J segment lost 16 bases and the V segment lost 10 bases, leaving 13 bases of the junction unmatched. From germline, CDR1 is MNHNS and CDR2 SASEGT. There are 11 residues in the CDR3.

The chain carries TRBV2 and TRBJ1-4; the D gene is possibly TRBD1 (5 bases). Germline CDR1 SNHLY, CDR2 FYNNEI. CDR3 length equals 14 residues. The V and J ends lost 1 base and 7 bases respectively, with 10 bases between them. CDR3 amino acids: CASSEGGCSEKLFF. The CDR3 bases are TGTGCCAGCAGTGAAGGGGGGTGCAGTGAAAAACTGTTTTTT.

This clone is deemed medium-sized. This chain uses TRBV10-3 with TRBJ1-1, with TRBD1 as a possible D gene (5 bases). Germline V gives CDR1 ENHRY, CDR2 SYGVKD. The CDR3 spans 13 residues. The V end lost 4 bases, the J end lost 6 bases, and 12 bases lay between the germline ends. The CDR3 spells CAISGLGVSEAFF. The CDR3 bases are TGTGCCATCAGTGGGTTGGGGGTTTCTGAAGCTTTCTTT.

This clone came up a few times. CDR3 sequence reads: CASSLTPLSTDTQYF. The CDR3 DNA sequence: TGTGCCAGCAGTTTAACCCCACTTAGCACAGATACGCAGTATTTT. This chain joins TRBV28 and TRBJ2-3; the D is unclear. Germline assignment: CDR1 MDHEN and CDR2 SYDVKM. CDR3 length equals 15 residues. The V gene lost 2 bases and the J gene lost 0 bases, with 9 bases spanning the gap.

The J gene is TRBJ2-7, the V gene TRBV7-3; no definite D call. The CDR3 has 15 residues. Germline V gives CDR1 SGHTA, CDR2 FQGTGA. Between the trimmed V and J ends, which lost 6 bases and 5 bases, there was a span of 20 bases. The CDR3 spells CASSTSDPNVHEQYF. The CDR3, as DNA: TGTGCCAGCAGTACGAGCGACCCGAACGTCCACGAGCAGTACTTC.

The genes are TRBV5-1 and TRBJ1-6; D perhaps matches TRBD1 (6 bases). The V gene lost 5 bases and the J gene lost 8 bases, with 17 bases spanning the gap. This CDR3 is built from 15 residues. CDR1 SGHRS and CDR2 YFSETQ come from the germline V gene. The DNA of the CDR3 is TGCGCCAGCAGTATCGGCGAGGGGGGGTATTCACCCCTCCACTTT. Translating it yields CASSIGEGGYSPLHF.

CDR3 loop: CASSPTGTSNQPQHF. Here the CDR3 DNA reads TGTGCCAGCAGTCCGACAGGAACTAGCAATCAGCCCCAGCATTTT. The V call is TRBV7-9, the J call TRBJ1-5; the D gene is possibly TRBD1 (6 bases). The V gene lost 6 bases and the J gene lost 0 bases, with 12 bases spanning the gap. There are 15 residues in the CDR3. Germline lookup yields CDR1 SEHNR and CDR2 FQNEAQ (reference sequence).

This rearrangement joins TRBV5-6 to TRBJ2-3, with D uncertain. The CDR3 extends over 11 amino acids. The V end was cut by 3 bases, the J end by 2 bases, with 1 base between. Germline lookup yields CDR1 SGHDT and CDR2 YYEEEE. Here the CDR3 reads CASSSTDTQYF. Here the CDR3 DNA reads TGTGCCAGCAGCTCCACAGATACGCAGTATTTT.

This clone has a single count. CDR3 residues: CASSLAGRLGEQYF. CDR3 bases: TGTGCCAGCAGCTTAGCAGGACGACTGGGCGAGCAGTACTTC. The chain is built from TRBV11-2 and TRBJ2-7; D gene ambiguous. Between the trimmed V and J ends, which lost 1 base and 6 bases, there was a span of 13 bases. Germline loops: CDR1 SGHAT, CDR2 FQNNGV. The CDR3 extends over 14 amino acids.

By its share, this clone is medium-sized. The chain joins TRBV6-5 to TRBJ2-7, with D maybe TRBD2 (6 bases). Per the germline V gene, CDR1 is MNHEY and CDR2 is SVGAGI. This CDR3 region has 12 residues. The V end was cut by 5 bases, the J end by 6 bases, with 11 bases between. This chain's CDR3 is CASSADGGEQYF. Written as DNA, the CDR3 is TGTGCCAGCAGTGCTGACGGGGGCGAGCAGTACTTC.

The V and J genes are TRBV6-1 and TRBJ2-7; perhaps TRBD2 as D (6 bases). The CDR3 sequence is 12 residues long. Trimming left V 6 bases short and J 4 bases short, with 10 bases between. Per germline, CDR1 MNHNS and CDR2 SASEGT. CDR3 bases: TGTGCCAGCAGCGGAGGGATTTACGAGCAGTACTTC. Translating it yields CASSGGIYEQYF.

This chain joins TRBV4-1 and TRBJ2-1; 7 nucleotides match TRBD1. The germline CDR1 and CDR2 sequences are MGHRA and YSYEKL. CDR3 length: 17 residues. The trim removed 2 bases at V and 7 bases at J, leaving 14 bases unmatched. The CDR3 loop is CASSQRGQPISENEQFF. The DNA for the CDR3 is TGCGCCAGCAGCCAAAGGGGACAGCCTATTAGCGAAAATGAGCAGTTCTTC.

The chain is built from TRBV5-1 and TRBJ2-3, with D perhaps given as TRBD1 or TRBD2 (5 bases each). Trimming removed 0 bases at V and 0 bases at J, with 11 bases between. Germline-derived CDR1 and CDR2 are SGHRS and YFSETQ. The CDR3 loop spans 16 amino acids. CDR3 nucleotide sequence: TGCGCCAGCAGCTTGGGAGGGGCCTCTAGCACAGATACGCAGTATTTT. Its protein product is CASSLGGASSTDTQYF. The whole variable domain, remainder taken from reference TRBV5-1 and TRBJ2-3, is KAGVTQTPRYLIKTRGQQVTLSCSPISGHRSVSWYQQTPGQGLQFLFEYFSETQRNKGNFPGRFSGRQFSNSRSEMNVSTLELGDSALYLCASSLGGASSTDTQYFGPGTRLTVL.

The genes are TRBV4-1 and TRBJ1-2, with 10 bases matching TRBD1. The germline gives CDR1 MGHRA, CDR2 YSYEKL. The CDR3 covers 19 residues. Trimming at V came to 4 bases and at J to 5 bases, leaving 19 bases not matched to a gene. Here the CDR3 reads CASSPLDTDDRGRRYGYTF. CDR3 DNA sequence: TGCGCCAGCAGCCCACTCGATACGGATGACAGGGGGCGTCGGTATGGCTACACCTTC.

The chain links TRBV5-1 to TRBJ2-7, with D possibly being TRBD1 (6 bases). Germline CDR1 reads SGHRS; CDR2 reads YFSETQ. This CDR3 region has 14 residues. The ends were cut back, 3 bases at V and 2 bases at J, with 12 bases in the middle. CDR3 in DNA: TGCGCCAGCAGCTCCTCCCGGACAGCCTACGAGCAGTACTTC. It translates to CASSSSRTAYEQYF.

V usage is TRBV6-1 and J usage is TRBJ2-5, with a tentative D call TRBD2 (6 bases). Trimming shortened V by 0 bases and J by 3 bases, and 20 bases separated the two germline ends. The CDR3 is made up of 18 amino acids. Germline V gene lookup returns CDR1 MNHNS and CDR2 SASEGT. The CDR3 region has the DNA TGTGCCAGCAGTGAAGCGCTGTCGTTTGGGAAGCGGGAAGAGACCCAGTACTTC. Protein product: CASSEALSFGKREETQYF.

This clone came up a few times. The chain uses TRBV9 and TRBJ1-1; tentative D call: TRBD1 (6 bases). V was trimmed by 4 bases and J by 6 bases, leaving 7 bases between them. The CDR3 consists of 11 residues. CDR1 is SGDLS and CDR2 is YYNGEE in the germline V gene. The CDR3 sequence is CASSTGPEAFF. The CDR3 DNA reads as TGTGCCAGCAGCACAGGGCCTGAAGCTTTCTTT.

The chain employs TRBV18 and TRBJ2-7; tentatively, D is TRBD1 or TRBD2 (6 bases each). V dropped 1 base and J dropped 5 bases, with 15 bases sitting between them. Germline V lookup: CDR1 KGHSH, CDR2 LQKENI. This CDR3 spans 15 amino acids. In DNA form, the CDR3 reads TGTGCCAGCTCACCACGGGGGCAACCGGGGGACGAGCAGTACTTC. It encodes CASSPRGQPGDEQYF.

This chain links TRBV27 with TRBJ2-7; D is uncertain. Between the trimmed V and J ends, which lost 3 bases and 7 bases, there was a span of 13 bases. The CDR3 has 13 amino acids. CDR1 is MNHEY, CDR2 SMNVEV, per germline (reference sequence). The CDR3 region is CASSFKGFREQYF. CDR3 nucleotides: TGTGCCAGCAGTTTCAAGGGCTTCCGGGAGCAGTACTTC.

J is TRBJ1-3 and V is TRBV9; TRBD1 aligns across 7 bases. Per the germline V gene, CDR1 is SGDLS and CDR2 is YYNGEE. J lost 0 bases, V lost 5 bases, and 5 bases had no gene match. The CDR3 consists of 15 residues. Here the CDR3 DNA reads TGTGCCAGCAGTAGCACAGGGGCCTCTGGAAACACCATATATTTT. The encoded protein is CASSSTGASGNTIYF.

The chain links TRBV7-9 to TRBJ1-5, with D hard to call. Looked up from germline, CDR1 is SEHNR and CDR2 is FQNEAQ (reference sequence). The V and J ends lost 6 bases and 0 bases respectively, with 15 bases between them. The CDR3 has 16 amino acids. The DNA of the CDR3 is TGTGCCAGCAGTCAAGACGGATTCGTTAGCAATCAGCCCCAGCATTTT. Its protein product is CASSQDGFVSNQPQHF.

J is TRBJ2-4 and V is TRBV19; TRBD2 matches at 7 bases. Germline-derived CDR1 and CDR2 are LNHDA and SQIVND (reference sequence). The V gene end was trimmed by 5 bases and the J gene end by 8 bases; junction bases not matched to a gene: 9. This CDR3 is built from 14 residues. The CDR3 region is CASSPRGSADIQYF. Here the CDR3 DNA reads TGTGCCAGTAGTCCGCGGGGGTCCGCAGACATTCAGTACTTC.

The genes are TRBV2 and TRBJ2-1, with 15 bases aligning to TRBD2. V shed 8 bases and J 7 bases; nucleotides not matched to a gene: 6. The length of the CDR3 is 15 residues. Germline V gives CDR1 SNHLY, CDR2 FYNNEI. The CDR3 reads CASGGLAGGQNEQFF. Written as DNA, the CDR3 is TGTGCCAGCGGTGGACTAGCGGGGGGGCAAAATGAGCAGTTCTTC. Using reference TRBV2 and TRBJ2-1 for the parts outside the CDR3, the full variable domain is EPEVTQTPSHQVTQMGQEVILRCVPISNHLYFYWYRQILGQKVEFLVSFYNNEISEKSEIFDDQFSVERPDGSNFTLKIRSTKLEDSAMYFCASGGLAGGQNEQFFGPGTRLTVL.